This T cell receptor beta chain comes out of a study of blood T cell repertoires in COVID-19. Study at large: In each case, the material was cDNA or gDNA derived from T cells, B-cell-depleted T cells, or PBMCs.

The authors' processing: Nucleated cell number was recorded as an estimate derived from reference gene primer amplification. TCRdb's copy holds only in-frame clones and misses some; the assay was immunoSEQ multiplex PCR. V and J calls and clone size follow that table, whereas D and trimming were derived from the DNA. In the table there are 150,000 or so clones, about 85% of which are singletons. The germline V and J ends were trimmed by 3 bases and 5 bases, with 7 bases remaining between them. Germline CDR1 reads MGHDK; CDR2 reads SYGVNS. The CDR3 contains 13 residues. Seattle patient enrollment occurred during active infection, with longitudinal follow-up thereafter.

This sequence originates from a man between 60 and 70 years old with COVID-19, enrolled during active disease. The chain has TRBV25-1 and TRBJ1-4; no clear D. The sample was peripheral blood. The CDR3 DNA reads as TGTGCCAGCAGTGAGGGCCCCAATGAAAAACTGTTTTTT. Translation gives CASSEGPNEKLFF.